This record covers a single T cell receptor (beta chain). Its target antigen remains unknown. No qualities accompany the bases; no much larger clone lies one base away. V and J are trimmed by 3 bases and 0 bases, and the gene matches miss 5 bases of the junction. Counted from cysteine to phenylalanine, this CDR3 has 15 amino acids. Just CDR3 DNA is preserved here, 45 bases in frame from base 1. The germline V gene sets CDR1 to SGDLS and CDR2 to YYNGEE. Collaborating institutions collected whole blood in K2EDTA tubes following their own protocols. Collaborator samples were shipped for TCRbeta analysis as frozen whole blood, isolated PBMCs, or DNA extracted from either sample type. This record belongs to a study of blood T cell repertoires in COVID-19 (dated by TCRdb to about 2020). Background on the whole study: Samples from collaborators originated in the United States, Italy and Spain and spanned both the acute and convalescent phases of COVID-19. The prospective study material was composed of cDNA or gDNA derived from T cells, B-cell-depleted T cells, or PBMCs. Subjects who had been exposed to COVID-19, were actively infected with it, or had recovered from it provided the deeply sampled blood TCRbeta repertoires that made up the dataset. The repertoires were made available in a free public database intended to serve as a resource for research on the immune response to SARS-CoV-2. The samples were drawn from two sources: the first 160 participants of the ongoing ImmuneRACE study, and 1,000 to 1,500 subjects contributed by 6 global collaborators. The sample metadata nearly always contained a de-identified subject ID, COVID-19 status, age in years and sex. HLA class I and class II types, where available, came from metadata supplied by the sample provider rather than from assay-based typing.

TCRbeta CDR3 regions were amplified from genomic DNA by means of the immunoSEQ Assay, a bias-controlled multiplex PCR. Concerning the study's data processing: Nucleated cell counts per sample were estimated from amplification of reference gene primers within the assay. To quantify the absolute abundance of each unique TCRbeta CDR3 rearrangement, sequence reads were collapsed and filtered. For each sample, productive Simpson clonality was calculated as the square root of Simpson's diversity index over productive rearrangements. Here the immuneACCESS table is served through TCRdb, limited to in-frame sequences with V and J called. Missing clones are a known gap in these copies; in checked studies unresolved V genes cover under half, and the rest lacks a known reason. V, J and clone size were drawn from that table, and D and trimming were deduced from the DNA. A total of 150,000 to 200,000 clones appear in this sample, 80% to 95% of them only once. The ten largest clones add up to about 0.54% of the sample.

Study-level results and caveats: The amount of clinical and demographic metadata varied by source and participant and was provided uncurated.

Sequences were obtained from peripheral blood. The rearrangement joined TRBV9 to TRBJ2-5; 7 bases in the middle match TRBD2. The clonotype comes from a man aged 50-60 years with acute or convalescent COVID-19. The DNA reads as follows: TGTGCCAGCAGCGCCGGGGGAGGGTACCAAGAGACCCAGTACTTC. It translates as CASSAGGGYQETQYF.